This T cell receptor beta chain appears in the sequencing data of a study of early T cells in non-severe SARS-CoV-2 infection. Turning to the study itself: Chains from this unsorted whole-blood bulk RNA could not be paired. Study conclusions and caveats: Missing private and CD4 specificities, VDJdb matching favored anti-spike CD8 responses.

This CDR3 spans 12 amino acids. With 7 bases removed from V and 4 bases from J, the gap between germline ends came to 10 bases. The germline gives CDR1 SNHLY, CDR2 FYNNEI. Molecules of cDNA were individually given unique molecular identifiers that were attached to them. TCRdb analysed the 5' RACE reads with MiXCR anew, one entry per CDR3 protein. Among under 70,000 distinct CDR3 sequences listed, approximately 12% were seen once. There are many counts of this clonotype. Its antigen is unknown. Material for sequencing was whole blood. The chain links TRBV2 to TRBJ1-2; no clear D gene. This TCR was recovered from an adult who was a healthcare worker with PCR-confirmed SARS-CoV-2 infection or an uninfected control (not recorded which). The CDR3 DNA reads as TGTGCCAGCACTCTGGGGAGCTATGGCTACACCTTC. Translation gives CASTLGSYGYTF.